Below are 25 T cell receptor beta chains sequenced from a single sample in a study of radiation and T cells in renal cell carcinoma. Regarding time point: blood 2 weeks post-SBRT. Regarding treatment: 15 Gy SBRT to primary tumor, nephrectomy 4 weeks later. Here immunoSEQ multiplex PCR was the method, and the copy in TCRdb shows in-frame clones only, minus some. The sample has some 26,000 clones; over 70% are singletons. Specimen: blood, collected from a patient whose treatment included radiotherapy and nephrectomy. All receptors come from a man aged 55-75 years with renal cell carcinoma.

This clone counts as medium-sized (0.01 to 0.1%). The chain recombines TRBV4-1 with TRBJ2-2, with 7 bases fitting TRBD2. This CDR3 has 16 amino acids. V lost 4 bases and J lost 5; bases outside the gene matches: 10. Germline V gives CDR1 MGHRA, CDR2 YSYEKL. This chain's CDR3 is CASSPGPGGVTGELFF. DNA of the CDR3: TGCGCCAGCAGCCCGGGACCGGGAGGAGTGACCGGGGAGCTGTTTTTT.

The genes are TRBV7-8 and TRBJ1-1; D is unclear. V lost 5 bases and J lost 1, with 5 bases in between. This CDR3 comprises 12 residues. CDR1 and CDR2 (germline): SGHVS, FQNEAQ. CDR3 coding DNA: TGTGCCAGCAGCCGAGGGAACACTGAAGCTTTCTTT. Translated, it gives CASSRGNTEAFF.

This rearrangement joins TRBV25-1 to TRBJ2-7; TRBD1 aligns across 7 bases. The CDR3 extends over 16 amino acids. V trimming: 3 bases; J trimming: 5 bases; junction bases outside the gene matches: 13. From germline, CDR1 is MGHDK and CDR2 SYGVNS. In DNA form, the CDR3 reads TGTGCCAGCAGTGAGTGGACAGGTGGTGAAGGTAACGAGCAGTACTTC. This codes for CASSEWTGGEGNEQYF.

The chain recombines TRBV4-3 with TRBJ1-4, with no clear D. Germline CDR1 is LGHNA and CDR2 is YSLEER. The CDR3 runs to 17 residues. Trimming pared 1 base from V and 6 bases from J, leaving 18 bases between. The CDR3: CASSQGYLMGYDEKLFF. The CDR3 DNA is TGCGCCAGCAGCCAAGGTTACTTGATGGGGTACGATGAAAAACTGTTTTTT.

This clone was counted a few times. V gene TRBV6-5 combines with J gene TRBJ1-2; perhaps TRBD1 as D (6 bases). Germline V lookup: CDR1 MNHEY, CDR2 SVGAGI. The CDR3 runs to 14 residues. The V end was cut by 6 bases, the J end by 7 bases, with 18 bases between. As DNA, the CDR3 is TGTGCCAGCAGAGCTAACAGGGACGAGAGTGGCTACACCTTC. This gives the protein CASRANRDESGYTF.

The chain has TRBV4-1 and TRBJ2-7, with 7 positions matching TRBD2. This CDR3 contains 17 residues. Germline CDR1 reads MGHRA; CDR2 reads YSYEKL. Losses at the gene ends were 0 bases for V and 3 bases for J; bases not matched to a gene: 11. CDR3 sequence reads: CASSQDASGTWSYEQYF. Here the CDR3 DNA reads TGCGCCAGCAGCCAAGACGCAAGCGGGACCTGGAGCTACGAGCAGTACTTC.

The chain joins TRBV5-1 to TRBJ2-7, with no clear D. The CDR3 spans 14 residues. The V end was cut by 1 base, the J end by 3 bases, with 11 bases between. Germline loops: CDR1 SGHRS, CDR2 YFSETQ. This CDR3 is CASSLSDPFYEQYF. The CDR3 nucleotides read TGCGCCAGCAGCTTGAGTGACCCTTTCTACGAGCAGTACTTC.

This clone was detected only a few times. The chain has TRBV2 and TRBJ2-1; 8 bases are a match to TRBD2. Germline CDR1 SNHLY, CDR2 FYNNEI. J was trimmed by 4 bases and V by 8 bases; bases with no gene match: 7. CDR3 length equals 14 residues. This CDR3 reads CASSPQRGYNEQFF. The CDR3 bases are TGTGCCAGCTCTCCCCAGCGGGGGTACAATGAGCAGTTCTTC.

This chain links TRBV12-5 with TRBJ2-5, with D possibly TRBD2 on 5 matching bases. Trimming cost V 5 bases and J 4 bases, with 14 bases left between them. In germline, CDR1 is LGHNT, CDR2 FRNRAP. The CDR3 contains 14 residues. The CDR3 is CASGPGIEGETQYF. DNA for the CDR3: TGTGCTAGTGGTCCGGGTATAGAGGGAGAGACCCAGTACTTC.

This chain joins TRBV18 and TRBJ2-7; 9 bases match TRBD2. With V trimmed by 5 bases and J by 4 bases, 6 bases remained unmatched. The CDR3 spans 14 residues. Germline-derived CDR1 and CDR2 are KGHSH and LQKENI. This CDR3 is CASSAAGGRYEQYF. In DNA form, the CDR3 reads TGTGCCAGCTCAGCAGCGGGAGGACGATACGAGCAGTACTTC.

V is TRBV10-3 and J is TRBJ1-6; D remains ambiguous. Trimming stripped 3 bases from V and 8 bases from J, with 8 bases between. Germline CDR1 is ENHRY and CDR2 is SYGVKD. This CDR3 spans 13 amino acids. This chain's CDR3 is CAISDRYDSPLHF. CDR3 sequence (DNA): TGTGCCATCAGTGACCGATACGATTCACCCCTCCACTTT.

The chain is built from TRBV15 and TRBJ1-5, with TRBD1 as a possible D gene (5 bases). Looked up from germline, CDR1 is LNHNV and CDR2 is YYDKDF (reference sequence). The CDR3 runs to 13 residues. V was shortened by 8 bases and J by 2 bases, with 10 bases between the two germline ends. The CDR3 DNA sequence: TGTGCCACCGGTTGGGACGGCAATCAGCCCCAGCATTTT. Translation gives CATGWDGNQPQHF. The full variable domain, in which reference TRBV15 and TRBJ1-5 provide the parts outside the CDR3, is DAMVIQNPRYQVTQFGKPVTLSCSQTLNHNVMYWYQQKSSQAPKLLFHYYDKDFNNEADTPDNFQSRRPNTSFCFLDIRSPGLGDTAMYLCATGWDGNQPQHFGDGTRLSIL.

The CDR3 nucleotides read TGCGCCAGCAGCCCGATTCAGGGGTCGCCTCAGCCCCAGCATTTT. Its translation is CASSPIQGSPQPQHF. The chain links TRBV4-1 to TRBJ1-5; TRBD1 might be the D (6 bases). Per the germline V gene, CDR1 is MGHRA and CDR2 is YSYEKL. Trimming pared 4 bases from V and 6 bases from J, leaving 16 bases between. The CDR3 has 15 amino acids.

The CDR3 sequence: CASSSGQTGTGRGETQYF. CDR3 coding DNA: TGCGCCAGCAGCTCCGGCCAGACCGGGACAGGGCGTGGGGAGACCCAGTACTTC. The chain combines TRBV5-1 with TRBJ2-5; 9 bases match TRBD1. The V gene end was trimmed by 3 bases and the J gene end by 5 bases; junction bases not matched to a gene: 17. Germline V CDR1 and CDR2: SGHRS, YFSETQ. The CDR3 covers 18 residues.

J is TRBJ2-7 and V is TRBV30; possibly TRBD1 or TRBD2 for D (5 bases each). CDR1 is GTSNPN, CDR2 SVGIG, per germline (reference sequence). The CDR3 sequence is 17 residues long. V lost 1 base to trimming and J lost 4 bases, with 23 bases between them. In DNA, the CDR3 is TGTGCCTGGAGTGACCCCCCAGGACTGGGGGTTCATTACGAGCAGTACTTC. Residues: CAWSDPPGLGVHYEQYF.

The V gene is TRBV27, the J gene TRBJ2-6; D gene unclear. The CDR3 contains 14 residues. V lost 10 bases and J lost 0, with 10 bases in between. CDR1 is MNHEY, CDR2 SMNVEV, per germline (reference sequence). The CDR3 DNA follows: TGTGCCACCCGAGCCTACTCTGGGGCCAACGTCCTGACTTTC. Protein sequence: CATRAYSGANVLTF.

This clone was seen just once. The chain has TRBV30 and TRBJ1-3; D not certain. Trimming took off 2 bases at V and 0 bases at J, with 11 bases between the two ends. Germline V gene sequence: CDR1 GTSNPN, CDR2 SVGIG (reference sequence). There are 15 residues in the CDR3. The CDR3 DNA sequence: TGTGCCTGGAGTCCAATTGACCTCTCTGGAAACACCATATATTTT. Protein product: CAWSPIDLSGNTIYF.

Here the CDR3 reads CAGSRAADYEQYF. CDR3 nucleotide sequence: TGTGCCGGTTCGAGGGCAGCCGATTACGAGCAGTACTTC. The chain combines TRBV19 with TRBJ2-7, with D tentatively TRBD2 (5 bases). Trimming took off 11 bases at V and 4 bases at J, with 18 bases between the two ends. Germline V gene data show CDR1 as LNHDA and CDR2 as SQIVND (reference sequence). This CDR3 contains 13 residues.

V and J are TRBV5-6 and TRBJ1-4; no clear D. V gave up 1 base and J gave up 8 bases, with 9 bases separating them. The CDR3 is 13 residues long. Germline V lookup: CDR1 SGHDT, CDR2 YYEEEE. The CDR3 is CASSLWQQEKLFF. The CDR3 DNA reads TGTGCCAGCAGCTTGTGGCAACAAGAAAAACTGTTTTTT. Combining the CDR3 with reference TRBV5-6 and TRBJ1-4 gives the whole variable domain DAGVTQSPTHLIKTRGQQVTLRCSPKSGHDTVSWYQQALGQGPQFIFQYYEEEERQRGNFPDRFSGHQFPNYSSELNVNALLLGDSALYLCASSLWQQEKLFFGSGTQLSVL.

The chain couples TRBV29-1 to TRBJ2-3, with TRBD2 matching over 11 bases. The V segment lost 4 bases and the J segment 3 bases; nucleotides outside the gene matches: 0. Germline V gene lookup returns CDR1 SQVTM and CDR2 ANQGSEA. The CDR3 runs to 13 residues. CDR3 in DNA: TGCAGCGTTGGGACTAGCGGGACAGATACGCAGTATTTT. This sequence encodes CSVGTSGTDTQYF.

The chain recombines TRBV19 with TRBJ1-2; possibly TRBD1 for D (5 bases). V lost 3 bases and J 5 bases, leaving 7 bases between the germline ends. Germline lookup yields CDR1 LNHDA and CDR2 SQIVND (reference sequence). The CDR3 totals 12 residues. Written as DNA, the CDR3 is TGTGCCAGTAGTATGGGGGGGTATGGCTACACCTTC. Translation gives CASSMGGYGYTF.

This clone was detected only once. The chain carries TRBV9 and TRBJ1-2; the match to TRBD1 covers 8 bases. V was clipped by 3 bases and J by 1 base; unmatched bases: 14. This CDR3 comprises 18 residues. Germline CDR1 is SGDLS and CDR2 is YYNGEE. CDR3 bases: TGTGCCAGCAGCGGGGTGGGTCAGGGGGCCGGATTTAACTATGGCTACACCTTC. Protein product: CASSGVGQGAGFNYGYTF.

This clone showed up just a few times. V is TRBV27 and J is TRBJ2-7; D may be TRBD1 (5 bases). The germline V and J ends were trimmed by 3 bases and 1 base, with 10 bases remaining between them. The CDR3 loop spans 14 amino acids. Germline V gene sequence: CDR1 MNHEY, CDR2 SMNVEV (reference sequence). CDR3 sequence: CASSFEPGSYEQYF. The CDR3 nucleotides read TGTGCCAGCAGTTTTGAGCCAGGGTCCTACGAGCAGTACTTC.

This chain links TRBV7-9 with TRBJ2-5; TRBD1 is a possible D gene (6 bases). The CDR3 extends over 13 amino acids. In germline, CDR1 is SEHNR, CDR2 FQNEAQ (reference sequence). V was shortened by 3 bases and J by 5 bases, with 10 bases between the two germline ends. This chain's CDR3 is CASSFSGEETQYF. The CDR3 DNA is TGTGCCAGCAGCTTTTCAGGGGAGGAGACCCAGTACTTC. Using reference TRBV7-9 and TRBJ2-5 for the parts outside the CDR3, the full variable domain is DTGVSQNPRHKITKRGQNVTFRCDPISEHNRLYWYRQTLGQGPEFLTYFQNEAQLEKSRLLSDRFSAERPKGSFSTLEIQRTEQGDSAMYLCASSFSGEETQYFGPGTRLLVL.

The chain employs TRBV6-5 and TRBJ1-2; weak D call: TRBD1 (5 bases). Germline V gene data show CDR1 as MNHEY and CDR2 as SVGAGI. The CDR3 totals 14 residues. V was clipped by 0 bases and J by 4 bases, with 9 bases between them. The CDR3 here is CASSYSRGAYGYTF. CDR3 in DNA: TGTGCCAGCAGTTACTCGCGGGGCGCCTATGGCTACACCTTC.